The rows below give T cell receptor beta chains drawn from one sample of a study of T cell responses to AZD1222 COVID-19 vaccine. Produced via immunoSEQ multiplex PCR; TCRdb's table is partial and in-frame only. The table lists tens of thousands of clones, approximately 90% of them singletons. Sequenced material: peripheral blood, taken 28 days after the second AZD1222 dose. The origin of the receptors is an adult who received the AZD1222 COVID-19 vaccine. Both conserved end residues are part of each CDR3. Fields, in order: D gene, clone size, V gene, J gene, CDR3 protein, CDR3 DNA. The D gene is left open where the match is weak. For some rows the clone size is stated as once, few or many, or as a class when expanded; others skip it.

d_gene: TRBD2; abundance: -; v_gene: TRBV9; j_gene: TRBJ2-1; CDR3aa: CASSVGQASGGPGNEQFF; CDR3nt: TGTGCCAGCAGCGTAGGGCAAGCGAGCGGGGGCCCTGGCAATGAGCAGTTCTTC
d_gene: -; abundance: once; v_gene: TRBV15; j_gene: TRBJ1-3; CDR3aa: CATSRDGLTSGNTIYF; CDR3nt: TGTGCCACCAGCAGGGACGGCCTTACCTCTGGAAACACCATATATTTT
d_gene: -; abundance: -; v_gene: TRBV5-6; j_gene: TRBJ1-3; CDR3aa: CASSDSGSSGNTIYF; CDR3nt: TGTGCCAGCAGCGATTCAGGGAGCTCTGGAAACACCATATATTTT
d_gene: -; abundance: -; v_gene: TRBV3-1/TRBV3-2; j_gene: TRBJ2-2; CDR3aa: CASSQYSRNTGELFF; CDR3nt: TGTGCCAGCAGCCAGTATTCCCGGAACACCGGGGAGCTGTTTTTT
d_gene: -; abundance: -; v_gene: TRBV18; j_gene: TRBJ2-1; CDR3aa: CASSQGGGAFLEQFF; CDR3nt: TGTGCCAGCTCACAGGGAGGGGGGGCCTTCCTCGAGCAGTTCTTC
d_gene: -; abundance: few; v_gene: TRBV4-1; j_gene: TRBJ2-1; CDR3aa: CASSQAGQSPRGIYNEQFF; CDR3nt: TGCGCCAGCAGCCAAGCGGGACAGTCCCCCCGGGGGATCTACAATGAGCAGTTCTTC
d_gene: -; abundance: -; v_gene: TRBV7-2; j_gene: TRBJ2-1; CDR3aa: CASSYGQSGNEQFF; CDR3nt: TGTGCCAGCAGCTACGGACAGTCAGGGAATGAGCAGTTCTTC
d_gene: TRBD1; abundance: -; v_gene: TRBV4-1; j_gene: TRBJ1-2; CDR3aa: CASSQGPGQGAYSYGYTF; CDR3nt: TGCGCCAGCAGCCAAGGCCCGGGACAGGGGGCGTATAGCTATGGCTACACCTTC
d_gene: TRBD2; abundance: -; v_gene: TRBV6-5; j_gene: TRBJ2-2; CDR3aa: CAASLADLTGELFF; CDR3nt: TGTGCCGCCTCACTAGCGGATCTCACCGGGGAGCTGTTTTTT
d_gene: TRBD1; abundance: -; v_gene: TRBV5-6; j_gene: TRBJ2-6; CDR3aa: CASSPSGTGTPGANVLTF; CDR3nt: TGTGCCAGCAGCCCCTCCGGGACAGGGACTCCTGGGGCCAACGTCCTGACTTTC
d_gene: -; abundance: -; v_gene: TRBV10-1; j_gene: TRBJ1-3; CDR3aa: CASSESGPGNTIYF; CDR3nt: TGCGCCAGCAGTGAGTCAGGACCTGGAAACACCATATATTTT
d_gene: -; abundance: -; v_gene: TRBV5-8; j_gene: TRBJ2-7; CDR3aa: CASSLRRGNLEQYF; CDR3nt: TGTGCCAGCAGCTTAAGAAGGGGGAATCTCGAGCAGTACTTC
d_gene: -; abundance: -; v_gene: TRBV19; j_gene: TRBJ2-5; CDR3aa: CASSTPTQPAETQYF; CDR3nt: TGTGCCAGTAGTACTCCGACACAACCGGCGGAGACCCAGTACTTC
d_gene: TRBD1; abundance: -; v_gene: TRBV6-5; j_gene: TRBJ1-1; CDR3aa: CASTTGGRMNTEAFF; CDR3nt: TGTGCCAGCACAACAGGGGGCCGTATGAACACTGAAGCTTTCTTT
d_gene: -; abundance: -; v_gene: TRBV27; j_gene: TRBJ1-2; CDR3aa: CASSLNSDSSYGYTF; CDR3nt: TGTGCCAGCAGTTTAAATTCGGACAGCTCCTATGGCTACACCTTC
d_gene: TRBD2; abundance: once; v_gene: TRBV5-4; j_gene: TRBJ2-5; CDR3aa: CASRRRGGGETQYF; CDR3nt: TGTGCCAGCAGGCGGCGGGGGGGCGGTGAGACCCAGTACTTC
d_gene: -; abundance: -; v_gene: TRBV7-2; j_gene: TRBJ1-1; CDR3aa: CASSQTGGLRDTEAFF; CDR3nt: TGTGCCAGCAGCCAGACGGGGGGCCTTAGGGACACTGAAGCTTTCTTT
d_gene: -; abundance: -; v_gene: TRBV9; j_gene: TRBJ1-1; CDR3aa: CASSLGPSLEAFF; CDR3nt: TGTGCCAGCAGCTTGGGACCGTCCTTGGAAGCTTTCTTT
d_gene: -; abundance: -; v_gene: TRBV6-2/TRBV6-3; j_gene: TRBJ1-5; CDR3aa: CASSLQGPNQPQHF; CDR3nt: TGTGCCAGCAGTTTACAGGGTCCCAATCAGCCCCAGCATTTT
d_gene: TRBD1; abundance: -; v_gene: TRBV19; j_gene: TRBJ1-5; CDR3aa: CASSIADRGPSKHF; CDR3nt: TGTGCCAGTAGTATAGCGGACAGGGGGCCGTCAAAACATTTT
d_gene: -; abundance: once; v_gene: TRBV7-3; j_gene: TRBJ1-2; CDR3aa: CASSFRGGDGYTF; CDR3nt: TGTGCCAGCAGCTTTCGTGGGGGAGACGGCTACACCTTC
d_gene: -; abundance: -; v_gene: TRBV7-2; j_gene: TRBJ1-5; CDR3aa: CASSSQVLNQPQHF; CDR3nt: TGTGCCAGCAGCTCACAGGTGCTCAATCAGCCCCAGCATTTT
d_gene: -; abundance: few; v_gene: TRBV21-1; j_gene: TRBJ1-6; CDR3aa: CASSKSLGQGVYRSYNSPLHF; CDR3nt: TGTGCCAGCAGCAAATCACTAGGACAGGGGGTGTATAGGTCCTATAATTCACCCCTCCACTTT
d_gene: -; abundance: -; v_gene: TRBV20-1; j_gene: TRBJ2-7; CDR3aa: CSAKTGTEQYF; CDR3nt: TGCAGTGCTAAAACGGGGACCGAGCAGTACTTC
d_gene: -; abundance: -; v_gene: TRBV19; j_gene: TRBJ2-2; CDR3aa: CASGGPGELFF; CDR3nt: TGTGCCAGTGGGGGTCCCGGGGAGCTGTTTTTT
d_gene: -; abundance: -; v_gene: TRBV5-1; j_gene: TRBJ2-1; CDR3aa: CASTRQSYNEQFF; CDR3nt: TGCGCCAGCACCCGACAGAGCTACAATGAGCAGTTCTTC
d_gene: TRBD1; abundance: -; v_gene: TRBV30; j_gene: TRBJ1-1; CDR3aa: CAWREVGRGRFNTEAFF; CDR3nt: TGTGCCTGGAGGGAGGTGGGCAGGGGGCGATTTAACACTGAAGCTTTCTTT
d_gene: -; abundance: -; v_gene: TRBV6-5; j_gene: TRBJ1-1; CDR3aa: CASRAPLLNTEAFF; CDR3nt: TGTGCCAGCAGGGCCCCGCTTTTGAACACTGAAGCTTTCTTT
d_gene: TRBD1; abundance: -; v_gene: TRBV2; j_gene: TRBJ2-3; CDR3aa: CANAQGARSDTQYF; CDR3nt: TGTGCCAACGCCCAGGGGGCGAGGTCAGATACGCAGTATTTT
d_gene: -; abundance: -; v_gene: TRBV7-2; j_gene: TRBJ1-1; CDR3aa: CASSSYRLGTEAFF; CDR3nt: TGTGCCAGCAGCTCCTACAGGTTAGGCACTGAAGCTTTCTTT
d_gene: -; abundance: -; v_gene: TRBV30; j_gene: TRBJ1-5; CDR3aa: CAWSVGRKISKPQHF; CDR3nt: TGTGCCTGGAGTGTAGGCAGAAAAATCTCTAAGCCCCAGCATTTT
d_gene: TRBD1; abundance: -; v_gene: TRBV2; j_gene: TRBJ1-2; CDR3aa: CASSVGRTGVYGYTF; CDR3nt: TGTGCCAGCAGTGTGGGAAGGACAGGGGTCTATGGCTACACCTTC
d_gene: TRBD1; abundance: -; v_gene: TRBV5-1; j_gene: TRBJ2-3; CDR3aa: CASRGQGADTQYF; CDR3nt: TGCGCCAGCAGGGGACAGGGGGCAGATACGCAGTATTTT
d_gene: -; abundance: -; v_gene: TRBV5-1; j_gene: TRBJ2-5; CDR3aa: CASSLGVEGVKETQYF; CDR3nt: TGCGCCAGCAGCTTGGGGGTCGAGGGGGTAAAAGAGACCCAGTACTTC
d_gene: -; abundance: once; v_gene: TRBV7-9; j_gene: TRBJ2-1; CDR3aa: CASSLLRRSYNEQFF; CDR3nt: TGTGCCAGCAGCTTACTTAGGAGGTCCTACAATGAGCAGTTCTTC
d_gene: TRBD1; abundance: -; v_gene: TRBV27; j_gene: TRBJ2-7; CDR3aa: CASSLSGSTGGHEQYF; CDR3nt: TGTGCCAGCAGTTTATCTGGGTCGACAGGGGGCCACGAGCAGTACTTC
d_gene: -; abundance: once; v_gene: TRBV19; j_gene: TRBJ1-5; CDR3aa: CASSRDRDQPQHF; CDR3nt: TGTGCCAGTAGCAGGGACCGAGATCAGCCCCAGCATTTT
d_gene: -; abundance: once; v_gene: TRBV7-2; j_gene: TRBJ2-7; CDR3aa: CASSPRDGVYEQYF; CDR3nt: TGTGCCAGCAGCCCGCGGGACGGAGTCTACGAGCAGTACTTC
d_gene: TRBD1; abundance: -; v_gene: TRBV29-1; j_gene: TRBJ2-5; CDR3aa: CSVERDREETQYF; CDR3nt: TGCAGCGTTGAAAGGGACAGGGAAGAGACCCAGTACTTC
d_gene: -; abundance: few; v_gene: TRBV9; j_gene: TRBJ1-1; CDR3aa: CASSVVAGSATEAFF; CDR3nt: TGTGCCAGCAGCGTAGTAGCAGGGTCGGCCACTGAAGCTTTCTTT
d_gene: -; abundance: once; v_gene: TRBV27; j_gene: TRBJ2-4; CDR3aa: CASSSPGTRQNIQYF; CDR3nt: TGTGCCAGCAGTTCCCCCGGGACCCGTCAAAACATTCAGTACTTC
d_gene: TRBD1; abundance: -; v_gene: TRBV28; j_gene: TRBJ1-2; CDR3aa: CASIAGGINYGYTF; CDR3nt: TGTGCCAGCATCGCAGGGGGCATCAACTATGGCTACACCTTC
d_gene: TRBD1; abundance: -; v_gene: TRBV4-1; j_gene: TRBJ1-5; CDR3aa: CASSGTGTGQPQHF; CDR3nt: TGCGCCAGCAGCGGGACCGGGACAGGGCAGCCCCAGCATTTT
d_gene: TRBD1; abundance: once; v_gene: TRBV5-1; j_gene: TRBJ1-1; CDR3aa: CASSVQQQGGITEAFF; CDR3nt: TGCGCCAGCAGCGTACAACAACAGGGGGGTATCACTGAAGCTTTCTTT
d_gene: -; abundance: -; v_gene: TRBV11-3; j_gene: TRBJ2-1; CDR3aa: CASSHPAGGVSYNEQFF; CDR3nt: TGTGCCAGCAGCCACCCTGCCGGGGGAGTCTCCTACAATGAGCAGTTCTTC